This T cell receptor (beta chain) was captured by sequencing in a study of blood T cell repertoires in COVID-19. There are 15 residues in the CDR3. CDR1 is SGHTA, CDR2 FQGNSA, per germline. Trimming cost V 4 bases and J 0 bases, with 9 bases left between them. TCRdb's copy holds only in-frame clones and misses some; the assay was immunoSEQ multiplex PCR. Altogether around 300,000 clones are present, 89% being singletons, with the ten largest covering 1.5% to 2%. The V call is TRBV7-2, the J call TRBJ1-4; D unresolved. Sequences were obtained from PBMCs or T cells enriched from blood (not recorded which). This TCR was sampled from a woman aged 40 to 50 who had recovered from COVID-19. CDR3 sequence: CASSYSGATNEKLFF. The CDR3 DNA reads TGTGCCAGCAGCTACAGCGGTGCAACTAATGAAAAACTGTTTTTT.